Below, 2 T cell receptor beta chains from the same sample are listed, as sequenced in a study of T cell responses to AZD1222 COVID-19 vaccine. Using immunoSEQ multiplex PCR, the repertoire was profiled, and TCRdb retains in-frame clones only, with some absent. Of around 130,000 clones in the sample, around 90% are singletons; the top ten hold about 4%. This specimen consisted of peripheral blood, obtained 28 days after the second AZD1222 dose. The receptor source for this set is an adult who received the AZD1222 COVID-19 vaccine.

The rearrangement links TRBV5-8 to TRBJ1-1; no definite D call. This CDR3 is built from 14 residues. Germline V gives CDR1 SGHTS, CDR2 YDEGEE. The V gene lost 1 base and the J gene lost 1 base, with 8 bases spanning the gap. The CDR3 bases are TGTGCCAGCAGCTTGAGAGGGAGGAACACTGAAGCTTTCTTT. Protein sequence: CASSLRGRNTEAFF.

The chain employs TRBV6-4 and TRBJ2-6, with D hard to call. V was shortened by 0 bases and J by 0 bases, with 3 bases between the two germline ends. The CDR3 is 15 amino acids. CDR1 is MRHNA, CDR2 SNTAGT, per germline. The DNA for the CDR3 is TGTGCCAGCAGTGACTCTAACTCTGGGGCCAACGTCCTGACTTTC. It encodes CASSDSNSGANVLTF.